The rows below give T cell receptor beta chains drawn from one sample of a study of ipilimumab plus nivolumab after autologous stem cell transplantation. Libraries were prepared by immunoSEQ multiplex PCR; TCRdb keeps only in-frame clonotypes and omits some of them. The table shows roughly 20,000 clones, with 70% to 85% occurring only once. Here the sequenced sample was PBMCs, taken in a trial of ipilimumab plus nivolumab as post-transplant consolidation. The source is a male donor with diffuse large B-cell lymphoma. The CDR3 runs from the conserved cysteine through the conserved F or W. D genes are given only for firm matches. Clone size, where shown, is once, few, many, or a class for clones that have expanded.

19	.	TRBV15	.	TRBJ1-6	TGTGCCACCAGCAGAGATCCCCTGGTGGGAAGAGGTTTTAATTCACCCCTCCACTTT	CATSRDPLVGRGFNSPLHF
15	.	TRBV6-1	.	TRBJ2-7	TGTGCCAGCAAACGGGGGCCAGCGCAGGGCTACGAGCAGTACTTC	CASKRGPAQGYEQYF
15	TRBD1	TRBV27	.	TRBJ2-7	TGTGCCAGCACTTCGGGGACAGGGGGCTTCGACGAGCAGTACTTC	CASTSGTGGFDEQYF
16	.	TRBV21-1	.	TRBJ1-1	TGTGCCAGCAGCAAAGCGCTGACAGGGATGAACACTGAAGCTTTCTTT	CASSKALTGMNTEAFF
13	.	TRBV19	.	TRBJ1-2	TGTGCCAGTAGTAGCGCACTCGGAGGCGACTACACCTTC	CASSSALGGDYTF
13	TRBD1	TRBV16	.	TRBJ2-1	TGTGCCAGCAGTAACAGGGGAAGCAATGAGCAGTTCTTC	CASSNRGSNEQFF
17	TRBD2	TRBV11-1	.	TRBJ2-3	TGTGCCAGCAGTTACAGGACTAGCGGGGGGACCACAGATACGCAGTATTTT	CASSYRTSGGTTDTQYF
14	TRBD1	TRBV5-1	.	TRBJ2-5	TGCGCCAGCAGCTGGGGACAGGGACGGGAGACCCAGTACTTC	CASSWGQGRETQYF
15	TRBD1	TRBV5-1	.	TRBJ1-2	TGCGCCAGCAGCTTTCGGGACAGTTTGCCCTATGGCTACACCTTC	CASSFRDSLPYGYTF
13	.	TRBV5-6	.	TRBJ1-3	TGTGCCAGCACCCCCCGGGCTGGAAACACCATATATTTT	CASTPRAGNTIYF
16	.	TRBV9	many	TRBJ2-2	TGTGCCAGCAGCGTAGATATAGGGGGAAGCACCGGGGAGCTGTTTTTT	CASSVDIGGSTGELFF
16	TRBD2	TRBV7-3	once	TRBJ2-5	TGTGCCAGCAGCCCCGGGCTAGCGGGGGACTTGGAGACCCAGTACTTC	CASSPGLAGDLETQYF
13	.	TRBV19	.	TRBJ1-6	TGTGCCAGTAGTACAGGGACTGATTCACCCCTCCACTTT	CASSTGTDSPLHF
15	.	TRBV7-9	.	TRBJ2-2	TGTGCCAGCAGCTCTAAGTGGACGAACACCGGGGAGCTGTTTTTT	CASSSKWTNTGELFF
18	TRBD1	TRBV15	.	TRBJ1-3	TGTGCCACCAGCAGAGAAGTTTGGGACAGGGGCTCTGGAAACACCATATATTTT	CATSREVWDRGSGNTIYF
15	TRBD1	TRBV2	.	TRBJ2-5	TGTGCCAGCAGGGCCACGACAGGGAACCTCGGGACCCAGTACTTC	CASRATTGNLGTQYF
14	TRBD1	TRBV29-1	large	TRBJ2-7	TGCAGCGTTGAAGGAGGGGACAGCGTCTACGAGCAGTACTTC	CSVEGGDSVYEQYF
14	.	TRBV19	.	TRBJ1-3	TGTGCCAGTACCCATCCCTCCCTTGGAAACACCATATATTTT	CASTHPSLGNTIYF
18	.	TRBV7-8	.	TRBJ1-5	TGTGCCAGCAGCTTAGGCGTCTCGAGGGGGGCTGGCAATCAGCCCCAGCATTTT	CASSLGVSRGAGNQPQHF
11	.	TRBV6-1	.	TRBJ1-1	TGTGCCAGCCGACAGAACACTGAAGCTTTCTTT	CASRQNTEAFF
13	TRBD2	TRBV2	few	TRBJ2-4	TGTGCCAGCAGTATGACTAGCGGGGAGATCCGGTACTTC	CASSMTSGEIRYF
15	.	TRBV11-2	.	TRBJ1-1	TGTGCCAGCAGCTTAGTCTTTGGGGTCGGTGATACGGCTTTCTTT	CASSLVFGVGDTAFF